A selection of T cell receptor beta chains follows, all from one sample in a study of T cell responses to AZD1222 COVID-19 vaccine. The repertoire was sequenced with immunoSEQ multiplex PCR; TCRdb's copy has only in-frame clones and lacks some. The repertoire has around 110,000 clones, about 90% of them found once; the top ten carry 8%. The material sequenced was peripheral blood, taken 28 days after the second AZD1222 dose. Receptors were obtained from an adult who received the AZD1222 COVID-19 vaccine. CDR3s include the opening cysteine and the closing phenylalanine or tryptophan. The D gene is left open where the match is weak. The listing skips clone size in some rows; elsewhere it reads once, few, many or a size class.

v_gene	abundance	j_gene	len	d_gene	CDR3nt	CDR3aa
TRBV4-3	-	TRBJ2-7	14	-	TGCGCCAGCAGCCAAGTCAGGGACTCCTACGAGCAGTACTTC	CASSQVRDSYEQYF
TRBV7-9	-	TRBJ2-1	15	-	TGTGCCAGCACCTCTAGGGGGTACCCGGAGGGGGAGCAGTTCTTC	CASTSRGYPEGEQFF
TRBV27	-	TRBJ2-1	14	-	TGTGCCAGCAGTTTGAACAGGGACTACAATGAGCAGTTCTTC	CASSLNRDYNEQFF
TRBV9	once	TRBJ1-6	16	TRBD1	TGTGCCAGCAGCGCTGCACCGGGACAGAATAATTCACCCCTCCACTTT	CASSAAPGQNNSPLHF
TRBV4-2	-	TRBJ1-2	15	TRBD1	TGTGCCAGCAGCCAGGCCCCGACAGGGGACCGGGGCTACACCTTC	CASSQAPTGDRGYTF
TRBV2	-	TRBJ1-6	23	TRBD1	TGTGCCAGCAGTCCCCCCCCGGGACAGGCTTTTTCTACCCAGAGCTCCTATAATTCACCCCTCCACTTT	CASSPPPGQAFSTQSSYNSPLHF
TRBV11-2	-	TRBJ2-7	16	TRBD1	TGTGCCAGCAGCTCAGGGAGGACAGGGGGTGGGTACGAGCAGTACTTC	CASSSGRTGGGYEQYF
TRBV28	few	TRBJ1-2	13	-	TGTGCCAGCAGTTTGGGCAGAGATTATGGCTACACCTTC	CASSLGRDYGYTF
TRBV6-2/TRBV6-3	-	TRBJ2-2	16	TRBD1	TGTGCCAGCAGTTACTCTACGAGGGGGCGAACCGGGGAGCTGTTTTTT	CASSYSTRGRTGELFF
TRBV7-9	-	TRBJ1-4	15	TRBD1	TGTGCCAGCAGCGACGATTGGACAGGGGAGGAAAAACTGTTTTTT	CASSDDWTGEEKLFF
TRBV2	-	TRBJ2-7	12	TRBD1	TGTGCCAGCAGTTCGACAGGGGGGGAGCAGTACTTC	CASSSTGGEQYF
TRBV7-3	-	TRBJ1-6	14	-	TGTGCCAGCAGCTCGGGATCCTATAATTCACCCCTCCACTTT	CASSSGSYNSPLHF
TRBV6-2/TRBV6-3	-	TRBJ1-6	19	-	TGTGCCAGCAGTCCCAGAGGAGGGGCGTTAGGCCAAAAAAATTCACCCCTCCACTTT	CASSPRGGALGQKNSPLHF
TRBV15	-	TRBJ1-2	14	-	TGTGCCACCAACACAGCCCCGCGACTATATGGCTACACCTTC	CATNTAPRLYGYTF